This T cell receptor beta chain was identified during a study of siplizumab effects on memory and regulatory T cells. Study-level findings and limits: An assignable phenotype, naive or memory, was missing from roughly 86-96% of proliferating CD4+ or CD8+ clones. Fewer alloreactive sequences mapped to unstimulated CD4+ memory cells under siplizumab. Alloreactive CD4+ clones that could be mapped were on average approximately 69% Treg-derived with siplizumab, against more than 25% in controls. Solely a minor proportion of alloreactive clones could be assigned to unstimulated subsets.

Concerning this clone itself: The antigen remains undetermined.

The repertoire was sequenced with immunoSEQ multiplex PCR; TCRdb's copy has only in-frame clones and lacks some. Of about 64,000 clones in the sample, around 96% were seen once. Sequencing was done on a sample of naive CD8+ T cells sorted from blood. This clonotype originated in a human donor in good health.

CDR3 sequence reads: CASRSPYGYTF. As DNA, the CDR3 is TGTGCCAGCAGGTCTCCGTATGGCTACACCTTC. This rearrangement joins TRBV25-1 to TRBJ1-2, with D hard to call. V dropped 6 bases and J dropped 5 bases, with 7 bases sitting between them. The CDR3 sequence is 11 residues long. Per the germline V gene, CDR1 is MGHDK and CDR2 is SYGVNS.